The rows below give T cell receptor beta chains drawn from one sample of a study of cytomegalovirus exposure and HLA in healthy donors. Method: immunoSEQ multiplex PCR; TCRdb's copy keeps in-frame clones and lacks some. The sample shows 130,000 or so clones, and 2% to 2.5% sits with its ten largest clones. The specimen was PBMCs. Receptors were obtained from a woman between 18 and 30 years old in good health and CMV-seronegative. Both conserved end residues are part of each CDR3. D genes are given only for firm matches.

.	15	TRBV7-2	TRBJ2-6	CASSLDVAGANVLTF	TGTGCCAGCAGCTTAGATGTCGCTGGGGCCAACGTCCTGACTTTC
.	16	TRBV7-2	TRBJ2-7	CASSLGATRESYEQYF	TGTGCCAGCAGCTTAGGGGCCACTAGAGAATCCTACGAGCAGTACTTC
.	18	TRBV7-3	TRBJ2-2	CASSYDPLDSQVAGELFF	TGTGCCAGCAGCTACGACCCCCTTGACAGCCAAGTAGCCGGGGAGCTGTTTTTT
.	16	TRBV7-3	TRBJ2-1	CASSLIGGITYNEQFF	TGTGCCAGCAGCTTAATTGGCGGGATTACCTACAATGAGCAGTTCTTC
.	12	TRBV6-5	TRBJ2-3	CASSRDSTTQYF	TGTGCCAGCAGTCGGGACTCAACAACGCAGTATTTT
.	15	TRBV19	TRBJ2-1	CASSTQGVGGAEQFF	TGTGCCAGTAGTACGCAGGGGGTCGGGGGTGCTGAGCAGTTCTTC
.	16	TRBV6-1	TRBJ1-1	CASSQAPQGRNTEAFF	TGTGCCAGCAGTCAAGCCCCCCAGGGCCGGAACACTGAAGCTTTCTTT
.	17	TRBV27	TRBJ1-5	CASSLSSGGSSNQPQHF	TGTGCCAGCAGTTTATCGAGCGGGGGTTCTAGCAATCAGCCCCAGCATTTT
.	13	TRBV6-1	TRBJ2-5	CATQTGYQETQYF	TGTGCCACCCAGACGGGGTACCAAGAGACCCAGTACTTC
.	16	TRBV7-3	TRBJ2-2	CASSLLSGRNTGELFF	TGTGCCAGCAGCTTATTGAGCGGGCGAAACACCGGGGAGCTGTTTTTT
TRBD2	14	TRBV30	TRBJ2-7	CAWGGLAGSYEQYF	TGTGCCTGGGGGGGACTAGCGGGGTCCTACGAGCAGTACTTC
.	15	TRBV15	TRBJ1-4	CATSRDFGDNEKLFF	TGTGCCACCAGCAGAGATTTCGGGGATAATGAAAAACTGTTTTTT
.	14	TRBV29-1	TRBJ1-1	CSVGSQHTGREAFF	TGCAGCGTTGGGTCTCAACATACCGGCAGGGAAGCTTTCTTT
.	12	TRBV4-1	TRBJ2-1	CASSQPGLEQFF	TGCGCCAGCAGCCAACCGGGACTGGAGCAGTTCTTC
.	19	TRBV21-1	TRBJ1-2	CASSVPGQGIVLQLYGYTF	TGTGCCAGCTCAGTCCCGGGACAGGGGATAGTGCTACAACTATATGGCTACACCTTC
TRBD1	15	TRBV4-1	TRBJ1-5	CASSQSQGANQPQHF	TGCGCCAGCAGCCAAAGTCAGGGGGCCAATCAGCCCCAGCATTTT
TRBD2	13	TRBV19	TRBJ2-3	CASTTTGGDTQYF	TGTGCCAGTACTACTACGGGGGGAGATACGCAGTATTTT
TRBD1	14	TRBV6-1	TRBJ1-4	CASTSTGGREKLFF	TGTGCCAGCACTTCGACAGGGGGCCGAGAAAAACTGTTTTTT
.	12	TRBV25-1	TRBJ2-1	CASRQENNEQFF	TGTGCCAGCCGACAGGAAAACAATGAGCAGTTCTTC
.	14	TRBV5-1	TRBJ2-2	CASSTGDWPGELFF	TGCGCCAGCAGCACGGGGGATTGGCCCGGGGAGCTGTTTTTT
TRBD1	18	TRBV12-5	TRBJ1-3	CASGLGQGRTTSGNTIYF	TGTGCTAGTGGTTTGGGACAGGGTCGTACCACCTCTGGAAACACCATATATTTT
TRBD1	17	TRBV4-1	TRBJ2-6	CASSQGQGARGANVLTF	TGCGCCAGCAGCCAAGGTCAGGGGGCGCGCGGGGCCAACGTCCTGACTTTC
TRBD1	13	TRBV30	TRBJ1-4	CAGSGTGAEKLFF	TGTGCCGGGTCCGGGACAGGGGCGGAAAAACTGTTTTTT
TRBD1	15	TRBV2	TRBJ1-5	CASSGQVNSNQPQHF	TGTGCCAGCAGCGGACAGGTTAATAGCAATCAGCCCCAGCATTTT
.	18	TRBV28	TRBJ2-3	CASSSYTNDRSPTDTQYF	TGTGCCAGCAGTTCCTATACCAACGACAGGAGCCCCACAGATACGCAGTATTTT
.	12	TRBV10-3	TRBJ1-3	CAISDRGNTIYF	TGTGCCATCAGTGATAGGGGGAACACCATATATTTT
.	12	TRBV18	TRBJ2-3	CASSPPSDTQYF	TGTGCCAGCTCACCACCGTCGGATACGCAGTATTTT
.	17	TRBV5-8	TRBJ1-2	CASSLEGRRGISYGYTF	TGTGCCAGCAGCTTGGAGGGAAGGCGAGGGATAAGCTATGGCTACACCTTC
TRBD1	14	TRBV7-9	TRBJ1-1	CASSLENRGTEAFF	TGTGCCAGCAGCTTGGAGAACAGGGGCACTGAAGCTTTCTTT
.	13	TRBV9	TRBJ2-4	CASLTAGSNIQYF	TGTGCCAGCCTCACGGCAGGGTCAAACATTCAGTACTTC
.	14	TRBV27	TRBJ1-2	CASSLFPGNYGYTF	TGTGCCAGCAGTTTATTCCCGGGAAACTATGGCTACACCTTC
.	14	TRBV6-4	TRBJ2-3	CASSAGDDTDTQYF	TGTGCCAGCAGTGCAGGGGATGACACAGATACGCAGTATTTT
.	13	TRBV6-4	TRBJ2-1	CASSDSLVNEQFF	TGTGCCAGCAGTGATAGTTTGGTCAATGAGCAGTTCTTC
TRBD1	15	TRBV15	TRBJ2-2	CATSRGTVKTGELFF	TGCGCCACCAGCAGAGGGACAGTGAAGACCGGGGAGCTGTTTTTT
.	14	TRBV18	TRBJ2-5	CASSPEARGETQYF	TGTGCCAGCTCACCCGAGGCTAGAGGGGAGACCCAGTACTTC
TRBD1	13	TRBV6-5	TRBJ2-1	CASSGTGGYEQFF	TGTGCCAGCAGTGGGACAGGGGGCTATGAGCAGTTCTTC
.	17	TRBV6-1	TRBJ2-1	CASSEARASRGAYEQFF	TGTGCCAGCAGTGAAGCGCGGGCTTCTCGGGGGGCCTATGAGCAGTTCTTC
TRBD2	16	TRBV6-4	TRBJ2-6	CASSGTSGSGANVLTF	TGTGCCAGCAGTGGGACTAGCGGCTCTGGGGCCAACGTCCTGACTTTC
.	13	TRBV7-2	TRBJ2-1	CASSAWAQDEQFF	TGTGCCAGCAGCGCGTGGGCCCAGGATGAGCAGTTCTTC
.	15	TRBV7-7	TRBJ2-1	CASSPGPSSYNEQFF	TGTGCCAGCAGCCCTGGGCCGAGCTCCTACAATGAGCAGTTCTTC
.	15	TRBV7-9	TRBJ2-3	CASSLGTGDTDTQYF	TGTGCCAGCAGCTTAGGAACCGGGGACACAGATACGCAGTATTTT
.	14	TRBV9	TRBJ2-5	CASSVSVAEETQYF	TGTGCCAGCAGCGTAAGCGTTGCGGAAGAGACCCAGTACTTC
.	12	TRBV11-3	TRBJ1-1	CASSLMNTEAFF	TGTGCCAGCAGCCTAATGAACACTGAAGCTTTCTTT
.	11	TRBV19	TRBJ1-1	CAIFWAGEAFF	TGTGCCATTTTCTGGGCGGGTGAAGCTTTCTTT
.	14	TRBV6-1	TRBJ2-7	CASSEEGLFYEQYF	TGTGCCAGCAGTGAAGAGGGACTGTTCTACGAGCAGTACTTC
TRBD1	14	TRBV7-8	TRBJ2-7	CASSPNRGLNEQYF	TGTGCCAGCAGCCCAAACAGGGGGCTCAACGAGCAGTACTTC
TRBD2	15	TRBV5-1	TRBJ2-5	CASRSLAGEGETQYF	TGCGCCAGCAGGTCACTAGCGGGAGAGGGGGAGACCCAGTACTTC
.	12	TRBV11-3	TRBJ2-3	CASSGGADTQYF	TGTGCCAGCAGTGGCGGGGCAGATACGCAGTATTTT
.	15	TRBV6-5	TRBJ2-3	CASSYGAGSTDTQYF	TGTGCCAGCAGTTACGGGGCGGGGAGCACAGATACGCAGTATTTT